The 29 T cell receptor beta chains reported below all come from one sample, sequenced in a study of patients and donors after allogeneic stem cell transplantation. MiXCR, run by TCRdb on the RT-PCR reads, gives a single entry per CDR3 protein. The sample consists of about a million distinct CDR3 sequences, about a sixth of them appearing once. The sample comprised blood, either unsorted or a sorted T cell fraction (not recorded which). The receptors here all came from a human donor who was either an allogeneic HSCT recipient or a stem cell or donor lymphocyte infusion donor (not recorded which). It is not recorded whose cells these are; they may come from a transplant donor.

This sequence joins TRBV14 and TRBJ2-1; TRBD1 matches 9 bases. The trim removed 4 bases at V and 10 bases at J, leaving 17 bases unmatched. This CDR3 region has 17 residues. CDR1 and CDR2 (germline): SGHDN, FVKESK. CDR3 nucleotides: TGTGCCAGCAGCCGGGAGTCCGGGACAGGGCTCTTGAGCGAGCAGTTCTTC. This sequence encodes CASSRESGTGLLSEQFF. Looking up the rest from reference TRBV14 and TRBJ2-1 gives the full variable domain: EAGVTQFPSHSVIEKGQTVTLRCDPISGHDNLYWYRRVMGKEIKFLLHFVKESKQDESGMPNNRFLAERTGGTYSTLKVQPAELEDSGVYFCASSRESGTGLLSEQFFGPGTRLTVL.

Ten or more counts support this clonotype. The chain couples TRBV29-1 to TRBJ1-2; TRBD1 matches 7 bases. This CDR3 is built from 17 residues. Germline V gene lookup returns CDR1 SQVTM and CDR2 ANQGSEA. With 3 bases clipped from V and 0 bases from J, the junction kept 13 bases outside the gene matches. The DNA for the CDR3 is TGCAGCGTTGATCGTAGCCAGGGGGGACAAACTAACTATGGCTACACCTTC. It yields the protein CSVDRSQGGQTNYGYTF.

V and J are TRBV6-1 and TRBJ1-1; D gene unclear. Germline V gene lookup returns CDR1 MNHNS and CDR2 SASEGT. This CDR3 spans 8 amino acids. V was trimmed by 6 bases and J by 14 bases, leaving 7 bases between them. DNA for the CDR3: TGTGCCAGCAGCCGAAACTTCTTT. This encodes CASSRNFF.

The V and J genes are TRBV18 and TRBJ2-3; no reliable D call. Germline-derived CDR1 and CDR2 are KGHSH and LQKENI. Deletions cut 3 bases from V and 3 bases from J, with 10 bases between. This CDR3 region has 14 residues. CDR3 region: CASSPPGVTDTQYF. The CDR3 DNA reads TGTGCCAGCTCACCCCCCGGTGTAACAGATACGCAGTATTTT.

This clonotype has more than one count but fewer than ten. The V gene is TRBV12-3 or TRBV12-4, the J gene TRBJ2-1; TRBD1 might be the D (5 bases). This CDR3 is built from 14 residues. Deletions cut 7 bases from V and 8 bases from J, with 18 bases between. Here the CDR3 reads CASKGLSFTDEQFF. The DNA for the CDR3 is TGTGCCAGCAAGGGGTTGTCCTTTACAGATGAGCAGTTCTTC.

This clonotype was counted a few times. This chain connects TRBV27 to TRBJ2-7; D ambiguous. The V gene lost 0 bases and the J gene lost 5 bases, with 8 bases spanning the gap. The CDR3 runs 13 residues. Germline values: CDR1 MNHEY, CDR2 SMNVEV (reference sequence). CDR3 residues: CASSLSSSNEQYF. The CDR3 DNA is TGTGCCAGCAGTTTATCATCTAGTAACGAGCAGTACTTC.

This clonotype was detected only a few times. This chain links TRBV19 with TRBJ2-7, with D maybe TRBD1 (6 bases). Germline-derived CDR1 and CDR2 are LNHDA and SQIVND (reference sequence). The CDR3 loop spans 13 amino acids. The germline V and J ends were trimmed by 3 bases and 5 bases, with 11 bases remaining between them. The CDR3 DNA is TGTGCCAGTAGTATGGGTCAGGGGAACGAGCAGTACTTC. Its protein product is CASSMGQGNEQYF.

The rearrangement uses TRBV12-3 or TRBV12-4 and TRBJ2-2; D unresolved. CDR3 size: 11 residues. V was clipped by 5 bases and J by 7 bases, with 5 bases between them. The DNA for the CDR3 is TGTGCCAGCAGTCGACTCGGGGAGCTGTTTTTT. Protein: CASSRLGELFF.

This clonotype occurred a few times. The chain uses TRBV2 and TRBJ1-2, with D hard to call. There are 16 residues in the CDR3. Germline loops: CDR1 SNHLY, CDR2 FYNNEI. Trimming pared 2 bases from V and 4 bases from J, leaving 17 bases between. The CDR3: CASSELLGSLIYGYTF. The CDR3 nucleotides read TGTGCCAGCAGTGAACTCCTGGGGTCCTTAATCTATGGCTACACCTTC.

The chain is built from TRBV6-1 and TRBJ2-5; D possibly corresponds to TRBD2 (6 bases). CDR1 MNHNS and CDR2 SASEGT come from the germline V gene. V gave up 8 bases and J gave up 5 bases, with 18 bases separating them. The CDR3 contains 14 residues. In DNA, the CDR3 is TGTGCCAGCCGGGCCGGGTTTGGGGGGGAGACCCAGTACTTC. The encoded protein is CASRAGFGGETQYF.

In this sample, this clonotype turned up a few times. The chain couples TRBV4-1 to TRBJ1-1; 9 bases line up with TRBD1. CDR1 is MGHRA and CDR2 is YSYEKL in the germline V gene. There are 12 residues in the CDR3. The V segment lost 1 base and the J segment 10 bases; nucleotides outside the gene matches: 1. CDR3 DNA sequence: TGCGCCAGCAGCCAAGGGACAGGGGCAGCTTTCTTT. Protein sequence: CASSQGTGAAFF.

V gene TRBV5-1 combines with J gene TRBJ2-7; TRBD2 matches 9 bases. Germline values: CDR1 SGHRS, CDR2 YFSETQ. Losses at the gene ends were 3 bases for V and 2 bases for J; bases not matched to a gene: 9. The CDR3 spans 16 residues. CDR3 region: CASSWGSSGDTYEQYF. Here the CDR3 DNA reads TGCGCCAGCAGCTGGGGGTCTAGCGGGGACACCTACGAGCAGTACTTC. The full variable domain, its missing parts supplied by reference TRBV5-1 and TRBJ2-7, is KAGVTQTPRYLIKTRGQQVTLSCSPISGHRSVSWYQQTPGQGLQFLFEYFSETQRNKGNFPGRFSGRQFSNSRSEMNVSTLELGDSALYLCASSWGSSGDTYEQYFGPGTRLTVT.

Comments on this clonotype: It may be a read error: a sequence one base away is much more abundant. The V and J genes are TRBV6-1 and TRBJ2-7; D may be TRBD2 (5 bases). The CDR3 is 15 amino acids. V shed 6 bases and J shed 1 base, with 16 bases lying between them. CDR1 MNHNS and CDR2 SASEGT come from the germline V gene. The CDR3 spells CASSPREGLSYEQYF. As DNA, the CDR3 is TGTGCCAGCAGCCCTCGAGAGGGCCTATCCTACGAGCAGTACTTC.

This clonotype was seen more than once but under ten times. This chain connects TRBV20-1 to TRBJ2-2, with TRBD2 matching 8 bases. The germline gives CDR1 DFQATT, CDR2 SNEGSKA (reference sequence). The CDR3 covers 15 residues. The J segment lost 5 bases and the V segment lost 0 bases, leaving 5 bases of the junction unmatched. The CDR3 here is CSARDSGIGTGELFF. Written as DNA, the CDR3 is TGCAGTGCTAGAGATAGCGGGATCGGTACCGGGGAGCTGTTTTTT.

A few counts support this clonotype. The rearrangement links TRBV11-2 to TRBJ2-5; a weak D match, TRBD2 (6 bases). Per the germline V gene, CDR1 is SGHAT and CDR2 is FQNNGV. Trimming removed 1 base at V and 3 bases at J, with 15 bases between. CDR3 length equals 16 residues. CDR3 in amino acids: CASSLVGGGWEETQYF. The CDR3 region has the DNA TGTGCCAGCAGCTTAGTGGGAGGAGGGTGGGAAGAGACCCAGTACTTC.

The table lists this clonotype with many counts. This chain connects TRBV27 to TRBJ2-1, with 8 bases identical to TRBD1. CDR1 is MNHEY, CDR2 SMNVEV, per germline (reference sequence). The V and J ends lost 8 bases and 3 bases, in that order; junction bases with no gene match: 6. The CDR3 runs 14 residues. CDR3: CASSRGTGYNEQFF. CDR3 nucleotides: TGTGCCAGCTCTCGAGGGACAGGCTACAATGAGCAGTTCTTC.

J is TRBJ2-5 and V is TRBV7-8; tentatively, D is TRBD1 or TRBD2 (6 bases each). The CDR3 is made up of 16 amino acids. Trimming pared 1 base from V and 3 bases from J, leaving 15 bases between. Germline V gene lookup returns CDR1 SGHVS and CDR2 FQNEAQ. The CDR3 protein is CASSLGGGQGEETQYF. CDR3 nucleotides: TGTGCCAGCAGCTTAGGTGGGGGGCAGGGCGAAGAGACCCAGTACTTC. Full variable domain (missing parts from reference TRBV7-8 and TRBJ2-5): GAGVSQSPRYKVAKRGQDVALRCDPISGHVSLFWYQQALGQGPEFLTYFQNEAQLDKSGLPSDRFFAERPEGSVSTLKIQRTQQEDSAVYLCASSLGGGQGEETQYFGPGTRLLVL.

The chain joins TRBV11-2 to TRBJ2-1, with 8 nucleotides matching TRBD2. V dropped 5 bases and J dropped 2; count of bases not matched to a gene: 17. The V gene's germline CDR1 is SGHAT and CDR2 FQNNGV. This CDR3 has 19 amino acids. The CDR3 DNA follows: TGTGCCAGCAGCCCAAGACCGGGGGGGCCAGGGCTCCCCTACAATGAGCAGTTCTTC. Amino acids: CASSPRPGGPGLPYNEQFF.

This clonotype was seen only a few times. The V and J genes are TRBV20-1 and TRBJ2-2; unclear D gene. Germline-derived CDR1 and CDR2 are DFQATT and SNEGSKA (reference sequence). V gave up 3 bases and J gave up 4 bases, with 12 bases separating them. The CDR3 extends over 14 amino acids. The CDR3 protein is CSARSAQSTGELFF. Written as DNA, the CDR3 is TGCAGTGCTAGGTCCGCACAGAGCACCGGGGAGCTGTTTTTT.

The rearrangement joins TRBV19 to TRBJ2-3, with D perhaps TRBD1 (5 bases). CDR3 length: 14 residues. CDR1 is LNHDA and CDR2 is SQIVND in the germline V gene (reference sequence). Between the trimmed V and J ends, which lost 6 bases and 10 bases, there was a span of 20 bases. The CDR3 DNA sequence: TGTGCCAGTAGCCCTCCAGGGATCAAGGATGCGCAGTATTTT. The encoded protein is CASSPPGIKDAQYF.

The V gene is TRBV2, the J gene TRBJ1-2, with D possibly matching TRBD1 (6 bases). Trimming left V 5 bases short and J 4 bases short, with 14 bases between. CDR1 SNHLY and CDR2 FYNNEI come from the germline V gene. This CDR3 comprises 14 residues. CDR3 in DNA: TGTGCCAGCAGTCCGGGACATTTTCTCTATGGCTACACCTTC. This gives the protein CASSPGHFLYGYTF.

The V gene is TRBV12-3 or TRBV12-4, the J gene TRBJ2-1; 7 bases agree with TRBD1. This CDR3 comprises 11 residues. V gave up 6 bases and J gave up 15 bases; unmatched junction bases: 8. The CDR3 region is CASRIGTVPFF. The CDR3 nucleotides read TGTGCCAGCAGGATCGGGACAGTGCCGTTCTTC.

The rearrangement links TRBV7-8 to TRBJ1-1; a possible D gene is TRBD1 (6 bases). Germline values: CDR1 SGHVS, CDR2 FQNEAQ. V lost 5 bases, J lost 1 base, and 17 bases lay in between. The CDR3 contains 16 residues. For the CDR3, the DNA is TGTGCCAGCAGCATAGGACAGACGCTGAAGAACACTGAAGCTTTCTTT. Amino acids: CASSIGQTLKNTEAFF.

In this sample, this clonotype turned up many times. The chain employs TRBV29-1 and TRBJ2-3; 7 nucleotides agree with TRBD2. Trimming removed 3 bases from V and 0 bases from J; junction bases left unmatched: 3. The CDR3 spans 14 residues. Germline loops: CDR1 SQVTM, CDR2 ANQGSEA. The CDR3 nucleotides are TGCAGCGTTGAGGGAGGGAAAAGCACAGATACGCAGTATTTT. Translating gives CSVEGGKSTDTQYF.

This clonotype was recorded a few times. The J gene is TRBJ2-7, the V gene TRBV12-5; D gene ambiguous. The ends were cut back, 2 bases at V and 3 bases at J, with 5 bases in the middle. Germline loops: CDR1 LGHNT, CDR2 FRNRAP. The CDR3 consists of 12 residues. The CDR3 here is CASGLIRYEQYF. The CDR3 DNA sequence: TGTGCTAGTGGTTTGATCCGCTACGAGCAGTACTTC. Full variable domain (outside the CDR3, taken from reference TRBV12-5 and TRBJ2-7): DARVTQTPRHKVTEMGQEVTMRCQPILGHNTVFWYRQTMMQGLELLAYFRNRAPLDDSGMPKDRFSAEMPDATLATLKIQPSEPRDSAVYFCASGLIRYEQYFGPGTRLTVT.

Many counts were recorded for this clonotype. CDR3 bases: TGTGCCAGCAGTTTAGGGCAGGGAAAAAACACCGGGGAGCTGTTTTTT. It is translated as CASSLGQGKNTGELFF. The chain recombines TRBV12-3 or TRBV12-4 with TRBJ2-2; D perhaps matches TRBD1 (5 bases). This CDR3 is built from 16 residues. Trimming pared 1 base from V and 2 bases from J, leaving 11 bases between.

The rearrangement uses TRBV29-1 and TRBJ1-3; tentative D call: TRBD1 (6 bases). Germline-derived CDR1 and CDR2 are SQVTM and ANQGSEA. The V end lost 8 bases, the J end lost 0 bases, and 11 bases lay between the germline ends. This CDR3 is 13 amino acids long. The CDR3 region has the DNA TGCAGCACAACAGGGCCCTCTGGAAACACCATATATTTT. This codes for CSTTGPSGNTIYF.

This clonotype was detected a few times. The rearrangement uses TRBV3-1 and TRBJ2-1, with D hard to call. Trimming cost V 0 bases and J 8 bases, with 20 bases left between them. The CDR3 runs 17 residues. The germline V gene has CDR1 LGHDT and CDR2 YNNKEL (reference sequence). The CDR3 sequence: CASSQDLLIPPGDEQFF. As DNA, the CDR3 is TGTGCCAGCAGCCAAGATTTGTTAATACCCCCGGGCGATGAGCAGTTCTTC.

This clonotype turned up a few times. The chain uses TRBV12-3 or TRBV12-4 and TRBJ2-5, with D perhaps given as TRBD1 or TRBD2 (6 bases each). V lost 3 bases and J lost 5, with 10 bases in between. The CDR3 runs 13 residues. The CDR3 nucleotides are TGTGCCAGCAGTTTGGAGGGGGACGAGACCCAGTACTTC. This sequence encodes CASSLEGDETQYF.